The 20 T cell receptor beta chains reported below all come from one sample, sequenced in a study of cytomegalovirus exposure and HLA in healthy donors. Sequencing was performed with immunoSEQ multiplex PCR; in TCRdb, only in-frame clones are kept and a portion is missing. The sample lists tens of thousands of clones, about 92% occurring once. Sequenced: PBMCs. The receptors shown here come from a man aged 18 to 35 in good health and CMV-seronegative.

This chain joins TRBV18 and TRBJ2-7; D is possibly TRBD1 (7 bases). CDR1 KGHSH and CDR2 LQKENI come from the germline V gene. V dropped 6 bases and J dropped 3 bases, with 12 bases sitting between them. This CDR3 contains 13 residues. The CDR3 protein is CASSEGQFYEQYF. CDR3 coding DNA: TGTGCCAGCTCGGAGGGACAGTTCTACGAGCAGTACTTC.

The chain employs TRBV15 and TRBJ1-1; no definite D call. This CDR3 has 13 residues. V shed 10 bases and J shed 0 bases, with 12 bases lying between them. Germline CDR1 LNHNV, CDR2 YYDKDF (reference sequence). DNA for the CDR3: TGTGCCATCCAACGAGAATTGAACACTGAAGCTTTCTTT. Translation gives CAIQRELNTEAFF.

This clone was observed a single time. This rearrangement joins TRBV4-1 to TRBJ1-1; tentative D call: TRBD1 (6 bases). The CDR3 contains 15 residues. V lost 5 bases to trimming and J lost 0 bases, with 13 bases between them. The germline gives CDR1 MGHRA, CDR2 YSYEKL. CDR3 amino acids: CASSNDRRMNTEAFF. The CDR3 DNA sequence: TGCGCCAGCAGCAATGACAGGCGTATGAACACTGAAGCTTTCTTT.

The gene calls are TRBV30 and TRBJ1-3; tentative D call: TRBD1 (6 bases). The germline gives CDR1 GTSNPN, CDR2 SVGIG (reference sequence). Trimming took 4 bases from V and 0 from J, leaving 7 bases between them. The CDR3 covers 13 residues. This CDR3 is CAWNRASGNTIYF. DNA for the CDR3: TGTGCCTGGAACAGGGCCTCTGGAAACACCATATATTTT. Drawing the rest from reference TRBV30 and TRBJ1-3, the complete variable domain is SQTIHQWPATLVQPVGSPLSLECTVEGTSNPNLYWYRQAAGRGLQLLFYSVGIGQISSEVPQNLSASRPQDRQFILSSKKLLLSDSGFYLCAWNRASGNTIYFGEGSWLTVV.

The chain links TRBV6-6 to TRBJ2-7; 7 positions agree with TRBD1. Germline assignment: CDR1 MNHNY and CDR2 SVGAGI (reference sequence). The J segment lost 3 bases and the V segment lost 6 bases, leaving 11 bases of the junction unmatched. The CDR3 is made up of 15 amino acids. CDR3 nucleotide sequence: TGTGCCAGCAGGGACCTCGGGACAGAAGACTACGAGCAGTACTTC. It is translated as CASRDLGTEDYEQYF.

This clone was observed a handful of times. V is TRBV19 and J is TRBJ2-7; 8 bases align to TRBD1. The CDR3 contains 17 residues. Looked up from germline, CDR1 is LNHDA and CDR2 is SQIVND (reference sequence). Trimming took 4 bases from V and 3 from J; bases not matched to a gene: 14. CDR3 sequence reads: CASSRGLTGDRFYEQYF. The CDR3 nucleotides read TGTGCCAGTAGTAGGGGTTTGACAGGGGATAGATTCTACGAGCAGTACTTC.

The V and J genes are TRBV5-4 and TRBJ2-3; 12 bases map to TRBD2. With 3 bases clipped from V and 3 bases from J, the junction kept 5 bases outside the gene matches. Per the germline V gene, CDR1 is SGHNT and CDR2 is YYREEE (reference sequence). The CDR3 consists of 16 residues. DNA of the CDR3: TGTGCCAGCAGCTCTAGCGGGGGGGCCTGGACAGATACGCAGTATTTT. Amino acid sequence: CASSSSGGAWTDTQYF.

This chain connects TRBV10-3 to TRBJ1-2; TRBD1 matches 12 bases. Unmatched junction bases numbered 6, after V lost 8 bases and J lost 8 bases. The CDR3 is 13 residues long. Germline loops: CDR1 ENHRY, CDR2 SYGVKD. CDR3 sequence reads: CAIAGQGAGGYTF. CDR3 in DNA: TGTGCCATCGCGGGACAGGGGGCCGGGGGCTACACCTTC.

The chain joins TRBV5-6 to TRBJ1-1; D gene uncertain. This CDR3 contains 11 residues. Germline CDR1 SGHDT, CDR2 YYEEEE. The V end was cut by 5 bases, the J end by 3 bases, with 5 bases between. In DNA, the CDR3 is TGTGCCAGCAGTCTATACACTGAAGCTTTCTTT. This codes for CASSLYTEAFF. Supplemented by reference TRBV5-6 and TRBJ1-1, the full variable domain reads DAGVTQSPTHLIKTRGQQVTLRCSPKSGHDTVSWYQQALGQGPQFIFQYYEEEERQRGNFPDRFSGHQFPNYSSELNVNALLLGDSALYLCASSLYTEAFFGQGTRLTVV.

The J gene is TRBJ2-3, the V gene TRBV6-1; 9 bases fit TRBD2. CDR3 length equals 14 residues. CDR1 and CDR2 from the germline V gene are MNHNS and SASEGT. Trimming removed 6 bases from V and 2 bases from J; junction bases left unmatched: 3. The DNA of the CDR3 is TGTGCCAGCAGGTCTAGCGGGGACACAGATACGCAGTATTTT. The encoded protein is CASRSSGDTDTQYF.

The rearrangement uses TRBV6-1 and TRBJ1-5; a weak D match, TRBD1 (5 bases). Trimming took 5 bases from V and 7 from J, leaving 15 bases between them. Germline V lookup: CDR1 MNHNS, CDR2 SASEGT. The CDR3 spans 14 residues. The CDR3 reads CASSQTITGQPQHF. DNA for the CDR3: TGTGCCAGCAGTCAGACCATTACAGGCCAGCCCCAGCATTTT.

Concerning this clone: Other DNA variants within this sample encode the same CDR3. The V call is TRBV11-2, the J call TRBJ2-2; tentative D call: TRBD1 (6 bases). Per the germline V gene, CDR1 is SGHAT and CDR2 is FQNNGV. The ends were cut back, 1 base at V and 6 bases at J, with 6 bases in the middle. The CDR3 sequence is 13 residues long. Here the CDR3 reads CASSLAGAGELFF. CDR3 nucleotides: TGTGCCAGCAGCTTAGCAGGGGCCGGGGAGCTGTTTTTT.

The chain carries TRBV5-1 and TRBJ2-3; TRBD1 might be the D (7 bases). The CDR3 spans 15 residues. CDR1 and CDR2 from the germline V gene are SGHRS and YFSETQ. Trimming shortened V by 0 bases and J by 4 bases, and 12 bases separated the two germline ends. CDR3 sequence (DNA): TGCGCCAGCAGCTTGGGCGGCGGGACAGCAGATACGCAGTATTTT. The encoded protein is CASSLGGGTADTQYF.

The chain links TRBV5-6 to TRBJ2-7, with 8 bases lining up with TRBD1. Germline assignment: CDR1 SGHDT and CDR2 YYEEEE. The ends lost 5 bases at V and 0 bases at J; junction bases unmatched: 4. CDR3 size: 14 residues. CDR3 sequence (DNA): TGTGCCAGCAGAGGACAGGGAAGCTCCTACGAGCAGTACTTC. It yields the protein CASRGQGSSYEQYF.

The CDR3 region has the DNA TGTGCCAGCTCACCAGGACAGGGTGTCAATCAGCCCCAGCATTTT. Translation: CASSPGQGVNQPQHF. The rearrangement links TRBV18 to TRBJ1-5; 8 nucleotides match TRBD1. J lost 3 bases, V lost 2 bases, and 3 bases had no gene match. CDR3 length equals 15 residues. Germline V gene sequence: CDR1 KGHSH, CDR2 LQKENI.

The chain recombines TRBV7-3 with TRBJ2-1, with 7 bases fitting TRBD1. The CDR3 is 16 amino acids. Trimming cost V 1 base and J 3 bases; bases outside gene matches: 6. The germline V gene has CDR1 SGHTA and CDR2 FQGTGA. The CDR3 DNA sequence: TGTGCCAGCAGCTTAATAGGGGGCCGGGTCTACAATGAGCAGTTCTTC. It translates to CASSLIGGRVYNEQFF.

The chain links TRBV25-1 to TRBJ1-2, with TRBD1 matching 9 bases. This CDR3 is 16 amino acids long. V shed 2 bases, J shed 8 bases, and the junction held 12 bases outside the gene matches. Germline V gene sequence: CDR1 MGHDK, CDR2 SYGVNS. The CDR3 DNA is TGTGCCAGCAGTGAAGTTCCGGGACAGGGTAGGAACGGCTACACCTTC. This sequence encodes CASSEVPGQGRNGYTF.

This chain's CDR3 is CASSFGRGRNTEAFF. In nucleotides, the CDR3 is TGCGCCAGCAGCTTTGGCAGGGGGCGGAACACTGAAGCTTTCTTT. This rearrangement joins TRBV5-1 to TRBJ1-1, with 8 bases identical to TRBD1. Germline V gene data show CDR1 as SGHRS and CDR2 as YFSETQ. The CDR3 totals 15 residues. The V gene end was trimmed by 2 bases and the J gene end by 1 base; junction bases not matched to a gene: 4.

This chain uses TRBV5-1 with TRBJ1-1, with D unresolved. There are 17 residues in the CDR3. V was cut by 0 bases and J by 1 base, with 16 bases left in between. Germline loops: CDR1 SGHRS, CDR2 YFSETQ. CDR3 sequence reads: CASSLGAALLKNTEAFF. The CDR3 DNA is TGCGCCAGCAGCTTGGGGGCTGCGCTACTTAAGAACACTGAAGCTTTCTTT.

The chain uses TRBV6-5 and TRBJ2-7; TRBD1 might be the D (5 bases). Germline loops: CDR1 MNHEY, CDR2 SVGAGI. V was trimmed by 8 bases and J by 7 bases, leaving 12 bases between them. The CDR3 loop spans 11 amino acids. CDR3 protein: CASLGRREQYF. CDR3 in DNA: TGTGCCAGCTTGGGGCGACGGGAGCAGTACTTC.